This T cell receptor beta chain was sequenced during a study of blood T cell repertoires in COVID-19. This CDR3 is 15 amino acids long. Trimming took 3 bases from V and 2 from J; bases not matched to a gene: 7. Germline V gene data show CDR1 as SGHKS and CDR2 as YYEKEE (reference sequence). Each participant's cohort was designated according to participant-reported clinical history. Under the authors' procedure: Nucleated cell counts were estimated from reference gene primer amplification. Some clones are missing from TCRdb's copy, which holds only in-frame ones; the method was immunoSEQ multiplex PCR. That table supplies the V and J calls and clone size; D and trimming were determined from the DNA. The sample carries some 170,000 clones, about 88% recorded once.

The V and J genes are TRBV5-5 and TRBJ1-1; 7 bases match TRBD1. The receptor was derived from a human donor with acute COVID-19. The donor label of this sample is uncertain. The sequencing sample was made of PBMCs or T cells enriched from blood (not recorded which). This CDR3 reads CASSSQGGGNTEAFF. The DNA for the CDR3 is TGTGCCAGCAGCTCCCAGGGGGGTGGCAACACTGAAGCTTTCTTT. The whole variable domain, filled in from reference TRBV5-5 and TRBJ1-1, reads DAGVTQSPTHLIKTRGQQVTLRCSPISGHKSVSWYQQVLGQGPQFIFQYYEKEERGRGNFPDRFSARQFPNYSSELNVNALLLGDSALYLCASSSQGGGNTEAFFGQGTRLTVV.